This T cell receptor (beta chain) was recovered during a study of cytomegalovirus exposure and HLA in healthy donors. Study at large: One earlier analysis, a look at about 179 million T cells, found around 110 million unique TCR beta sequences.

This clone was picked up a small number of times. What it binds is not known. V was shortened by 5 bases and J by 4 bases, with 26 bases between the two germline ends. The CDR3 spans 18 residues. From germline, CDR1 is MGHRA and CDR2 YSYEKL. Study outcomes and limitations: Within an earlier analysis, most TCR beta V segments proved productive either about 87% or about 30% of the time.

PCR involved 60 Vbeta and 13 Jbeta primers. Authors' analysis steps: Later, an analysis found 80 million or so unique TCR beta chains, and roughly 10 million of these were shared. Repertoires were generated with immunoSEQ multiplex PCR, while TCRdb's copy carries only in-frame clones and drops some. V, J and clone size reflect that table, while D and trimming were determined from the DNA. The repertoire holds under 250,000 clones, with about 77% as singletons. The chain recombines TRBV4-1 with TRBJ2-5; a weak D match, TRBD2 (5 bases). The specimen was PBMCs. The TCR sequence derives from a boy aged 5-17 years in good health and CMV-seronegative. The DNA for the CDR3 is TGCGCCAGCAGCAGCAAAATACTAGATTCTTATAGGGCAGAGACCCAGTACTTC. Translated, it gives CASSSKILDSYRAETQYF.